Here is one T cell receptor beta chain with its context. Its cognate antigen is unknown. These data come from a study of cytomegalovirus exposure and HLA in healthy donors. Broader study findings: The tendency of first-cohort TCR clusters to co-occur in the 120 validation repertoires was identified by a subsequent analysis. In vitro checks showed that a few CMV-associated chains really do target CMV antigens.

Some clones are missing from TCRdb's copy, which holds only in-frame ones; the method was immunoSEQ multiplex PCR. The sample records some 140,000 clones, more than 70% being singletons. Trimming stripped 10 bases from V and 1 base from J, with 11 bases between. CDR3 size: 13 residues. Germline V lookup: CDR1 MNHNS, CDR2 SASEGT. The sequence was collected from a human donor in good health. The chain uses TRBV6-1 and TRBJ1-3; maybe TRBD1 (6 bases). The sequenced sample consisted of PBMCs. The CDR3 DNA follows: TGTGCCACCTTGGGGGCGTCTGGAAACACCATATATTTT. It translates to CATLGASGNTIYF.